The 10 T cell receptor beta chains presented below share a single source sample, sequenced in a study of cytomegalovirus exposure and HLA in healthy donors. PCR employed 60 Vbeta and 13 Jbeta primers. TCRdb keeps only in-frame clones here, not all; method: immunoSEQ multiplex PCR. The table lists about 140,000 clones. The sample taken for sequencing was PBMCs. The receptors come from a male donor in good health and CMV-seronegative.

The V and J genes are TRBV30 and TRBJ1-6; no firm D call. Germline V CDR1 and CDR2: GTSNPN, SVGIG (reference sequence). Trimming took off 3 bases at V and 7 bases at J, with 16 bases between the two ends. The CDR3 consists of 15 residues. For the CDR3, the DNA is TGTGCCTGGAGGACAAGTTGGGCAGGAAATTCACCCCTCCACTTT. Its translation: CAWRTSWAGNSPLHF.

The chain is built from TRBV18 and TRBJ1-2, with a weak D call TRBD1 (6 bases). The V end lost 1 base, the J end lost 4 bases, and 19 bases lay between the germline ends. Germline CDR1 reads KGHSH; CDR2 reads LQKENI. This CDR3 is built from 17 residues. Here the CDR3 DNA reads TGTGCCAGCTCACCACTATTCCAAGCGGACAGAGTCTATGGCTACACCTTC. Translating it yields CASSPLFQADRVYGYTF.

V gene TRBV11-2 combines with J gene TRBJ2-7, with 7 bases aligning to TRBD1. The V and J ends lost 3 bases and 2 bases, in that order; junction bases with no gene match: 4. The CDR3 totals 14 residues. Germline V CDR1 and CDR2: SGHAT, FQNNGV. In DNA, the CDR3 is TGTGCCAGCAGCTTGTACAGGGGCCCCTACGAGCAGTACTTC. Encoded protein: CASSLYRGPYEQYF.

This chain links TRBV7-9 with TRBJ2-5, with 7 bases aligning to TRBD2. V trimming: 4 bases; J trimming: 1 base; junction bases outside the gene matches: 9. This CDR3 spans 16 amino acids. CDR1 SEHNR and CDR2 FQNEAQ come from the germline V gene (reference sequence). The CDR3 coding sequence is TGTGCCAGCAGCTGGTATGACAAGCGGGGCCAAGAGACCCAGTACTTC. Encoded protein: CASSWYDKRGQETQYF.

The genes are TRBV9 and TRBJ2-5, with 9 bases fitting TRBD2. V lost 3 bases to trimming and J lost 7 bases; unmatched junction nucleotides: 7. CDR3 length: 14 residues. Germline-derived CDR1 and CDR2 are SGDLS and YYNGEE. CDR3 residues: CASSARLAEPTQYF. The CDR3 DNA reads as TGTGCCAGCAGCGCCAGACTAGCGGAGCCGACCCAGTACTTC.

The CDR3 reads CASGGGRVSYEQYF. The CDR3 nucleotides are TGCGCCAGCGGGGGGGGTAGGGTTTCCTACGAGCAGTACTTC. This chain connects TRBV5-1 to TRBJ2-7; 7 bases map to TRBD2. V was pared by 7 bases and J by 1 base, with 8 bases of the junction left unmatched. The CDR3 sequence is 14 residues long. Germline loops: CDR1 SGHRS, CDR2 YFSETQ.

The chain links TRBV6-5 to TRBJ1-5; D might be TRBD1 (5 bases). Germline CDR1 reads MNHEY; CDR2 reads SVGAGI. The V end lost 6 bases, the J end lost 7 bases, and 16 bases lay between the germline ends. The CDR3 runs 14 residues. The CDR3 sequence is CASSLAGFGQPQHF. The DNA for the CDR3 is TGTGCCAGCAGCCTCGCAGGGTTCGGGCAGCCCCAGCATTTT.

The V and J genes are TRBV18 and TRBJ2-7; TRBD2 aligns across 7 bases. Germline lookup yields CDR1 KGHSH and CDR2 LQKENI. V lost 2 bases, J lost 4 bases, and 5 bases stayed unmatched. The CDR3 loop spans 14 amino acids. The CDR3 reads CASSPTRGTYEQYF. The DNA of the CDR3 is TGTGCCAGCTCACCAACGCGGGGGACTTACGAGCAGTACTTC.

V gene TRBV4-1 combines with J gene TRBJ1-1; 8 nucleotides agree with TRBD1. Germline V gives CDR1 MGHRA, CDR2 YSYEKL. The CDR3 totals 14 residues. Unmatched junction bases numbered 2, after V lost 4 bases and J lost 1 base. For the CDR3, the DNA is TGCGCCAGCAGCCTGGGACAGGCGAACACTGAAGCTTTCTTT. It codes for CASSLGQANTEAFF.

The chain links TRBV30 to TRBJ1-4, with D hard to call. V lost 3 bases and J lost 8, with 25 bases in between. The CDR3 spans 17 residues. CDR1 is GTSNPN, CDR2 SVGIG, per germline (reference sequence). The CDR3 DNA sequence: TGTGCCTGGAGCTTAGGGAAGGAGGGTGAAAATTACGAAAAACTGTTTTTT. Residues: CAWSLGKEGENYEKLFF.